This T cell receptor beta chain appears in the sequencing data of a study of blood T cell repertoires in COVID-19. Study information: Researchers got acute and convalescent COVID-19 samples from the United States, Italy and Spain.

V trimming: 6 bases; J trimming: 6 bases; junction bases outside the gene matches: 10. The CDR3 length is 15 residues. Germline lookup yields CDR1 MNHEY and CDR2 SVGAGI. Seattle researchers signed up patients amid active infection and tracked them longitudinally. In the study's own analysis: It was from reference gene primer amplification that nucleated cell counts were estimated. Clones were read by immunoSEQ multiplex PCR, and TCRdb kept only the in-frame ones, dropping some. The DNA gave D and trimming, while V, J and clone size come from that table. The table lists roughly 170,000 clones, more than 75% of them singletons, with about 5.6% in the top ten.

This receptor was obtained from a woman between 50 and 59 years old with COVID-19, enrolled during active disease. The chain combines TRBV6-5 with TRBJ1-5; TRBD1 matches 8 bases. The specimen sequenced was peripheral blood. The chain's CDR3 is CASRRQTGEVQPQHF. In nucleotides, the CDR3 is TGTGCCAGCAGGAGACAGACAGGGGAGGTTCAGCCCCAGCATTTT.